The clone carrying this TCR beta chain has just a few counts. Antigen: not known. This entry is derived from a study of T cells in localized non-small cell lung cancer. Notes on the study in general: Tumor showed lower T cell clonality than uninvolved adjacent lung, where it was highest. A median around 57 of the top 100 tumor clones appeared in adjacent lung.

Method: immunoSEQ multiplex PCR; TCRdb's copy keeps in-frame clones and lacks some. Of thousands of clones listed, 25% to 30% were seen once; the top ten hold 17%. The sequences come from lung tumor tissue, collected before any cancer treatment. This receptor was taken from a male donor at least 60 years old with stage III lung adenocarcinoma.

In DNA form, the CDR3 reads TGTGCCAGCAGTGGGGGCATTGTTCCTTACGAGCAGTACTTC. This encodes CASSGGIVPYEQYF. This chain links TRBV6-8 with TRBJ2-7, with a tentative D call TRBD1 (6 bases). V was trimmed by 5 bases and J by 4 bases, leaving 15 bases between them. CDR1 and CDR2 from the germline V gene are MNHGY and SAAAGT. CDR3 length: 14 amino acids.